This T cell receptor beta chain is from a study of cytomegalovirus exposure and HLA in healthy donors. Study results and limitations: TCR beta V- and J-gene trimming was later associated with a missense DCLRE1C variant.

PCR employed 60 Vbeta and 13 Jbeta primers. Only in-frame clones appear in the TCRdb table, and some are missing; sequencing was by immunoSEQ multiplex PCR. There are 150,000 to 200,000 clones in the sample; 82% occur only once, and around 11% lies in the top ten. Germline CDR1 and CDR2: SQVTM and ANQGSEA. Trimming pared 2 bases from V and 0 bases from J, leaving 7 bases between. The CDR3 runs to 13 residues. Comments on this clone: Its antigen is as yet unknown.

The chain is built from TRBV29-1 and TRBJ1-2; weak D call: TRBD1 (5 bases). The sequence was collected from a man aged 45 to 65 in good health and CMV-seropositive. Sequencing input: PBMCs. Here the CDR3 DNA reads TGCAGCGTTGAACCGACAGCTAACTATGGCTACACCTTC. Its translation is CSVEPTANYGYTF.